Each of the 8 T cell receptor beta chains below was sequenced from the same sample in a study of shared clonotypes between healthy human individuals. The data were produced by immunoSEQ multiplex PCR, yet TCRdb's version contains in-frame clones alone and is incomplete. Of roughly 1,100,000 clones in the sample, about 70% were seen once. Sample: memory CD4+ T cells sorted from blood. Subset here: CD45RA-negative fraction. The source is a man younger than 35 in good health.

This clone has a handful of counts. The chain uses TRBV5-1 and TRBJ1-2; D not resolved. Deletions cut 3 bases from V and 0 bases from J, with 12 bases between. CDR1 is SGHRS and CDR2 is YFSETQ in the germline V gene. The CDR3 totals 15 residues. The CDR3 DNA sequence: TGCGCCAGCAGCTCCCAAGCGCTAGCTAACTATGGCTACACCTTC. Its translation: CASSSQALANYGYTF. Full variable domain (remainder filled in from reference TRBV5-1 and TRBJ1-2): KAGVTQTPRYLIKTRGQQVTLSCSPISGHRSVSWYQQTPGQGLQFLFEYFSETQRNKGNFPGRFSGRQFSNSRSEMNVSTLELGDSALYLCASSSQALANYGYTFGSGTRLTVV.

This clone was seen only once. The rearrangement uses TRBV5-8 and TRBJ1-1, with D tentatively TRBD1 (5 bases). V was trimmed by 0 bases and J by 14 bases, leaving 20 bases between them. This CDR3 has 14 amino acids. Germline assignment: CDR1 SGHTS and CDR2 YDEGEE. The CDR3 sequence: CASSLGRYRDVGFF. The DNA for the CDR3 is TGTGCCAGCAGCTTGGGAAGGTACCGGGACGTCGGATTCTTT.

The J gene is TRBJ2-3, the V gene TRBV11-3, with D possibly called TRBD1 or TRBD2 (5 bases each). From germline, CDR1 is SGHNT and CDR2 YENEEA. The V and J ends lost 5 bases and 5 bases respectively, with 14 bases between them. The CDR3 has 14 residues. For the CDR3, the DNA is TGTGCCAGCAGCCCGCCCGGGGCGGAAGATACGCAGTATTTT. Residues: CASSPPGAEDTQYF.

The V gene is TRBV6-6, the J gene TRBJ1-5; D is perhaps TRBD1 (5 bases). CDR1 and CDR2 (germline): MNHNY, SVGAGI (reference sequence). Trimming removed 4 bases from V and 4 bases from J, with 14 bases in between. The CDR3 contains 15 residues. The CDR3 loop is CASSFYRQTNQPQHF. DNA for the CDR3: TGTGCCAGCAGTTTTTACAGACAGACGAATCAGCCCCAGCATTTT.

This clone was seen repeatedly, ten times or more. The chain couples TRBV28 to TRBJ1-2; 10 nucleotides agree with TRBD1. Germline trimming cut 6 bases from V and 4 bases from J; bases unmatched to any gene: 5. CDR3 length: 14 amino acids. Germline CDR1 and CDR2: MDHEN and SYDVKM. Here the CDR3 reads CASRAGQGFYGYTF. The CDR3 DNA reads as TGTGCCAGCAGAGCGGGACAGGGGTTCTATGGCTACACCTTC.

The rearrangement uses TRBV29-1 and TRBJ2-2, with D perhaps matching TRBD1 (5 bases). Germline CDR1 is SQVTM and CDR2 is ANQGSEA. CDR3 length: 19 residues. V was trimmed by 5 bases and J by 2 bases, leaving 27 bases between them. The CDR3 sequence is CSVPFPFLATALNTGELFF. The CDR3 region has the DNA TGCAGCGTTCCTTTTCCGTTCCTTGCGACAGCCCTTAACACCGGGGAGCTGTTTTTT.

The rearrangement uses TRBV9 and TRBJ2-1, with D perhaps matching TRBD1 (6 bases). Germline V lookup: CDR1 SGDLS, CDR2 YYNGEE. CDR3 length: 11 residues. V gave up 7 bases and J gave up 4 bases, with 6 bases separating them. The CDR3 bases are TGTGCCAGCGGACAGTACAATGAGCAGTTCTTC. Protein product: CASGQYNEQFF.

This clone was seen a handful of times. This chain uses TRBV18 with TRBJ1-2; TRBD1 matches at 10 bases. Looked up from germline, CDR1 is KGHSH and CDR2 is LQKENI. Trimming took 2 bases from V and 8 from J; bases not matched to a gene: 5. CDR3 length equals 14 residues. CDR3 nucleotide sequence: TGTGCCAGCTCACCAACCGGGACAGGGGACGGCTACACCTTC. Translated: CASSPTGTGDGYTF.